The entry below describes one T cell receptor beta chain. Its antigen is not known. The germline V gene has CDR1 KGHSH and CDR2 LQKENI. The J segment lost 3 bases and the V segment lost 3 bases, leaving 4 bases of the junction unmatched. This CDR3 is 15 amino acids long. These data are taken from a study of cytomegalovirus exposure and HLA in healthy donors. Across the study: Drawn from HLA-typed donors, approximately 86 million unique TCRs were held in an early data release.

The primer mix had 60 Vbeta and 13 Jbeta primers. The repertoire was sequenced with immunoSEQ multiplex PCR; TCRdb's copy has only in-frame clones and lacks some. The sample lists about 150,000 clones; approximately 86% were seen once. General study results and limits: Analyses of presence/absence relied on an assumption of roughly uniform sequencing depth across donors.

The clonotype comes from a woman under 30 in good health and CMV-seronegative. The sequenced sample consisted of PBMCs. The chain employs TRBV18 and TRBJ2-7, with 11 bases identical to TRBD2. CDR3 region: CASSPTSGKNYEQYF. In DNA, the CDR3 is TGTGCCAGCTCACCGACTAGCGGGAAAAACTACGAGCAGTACTTC.